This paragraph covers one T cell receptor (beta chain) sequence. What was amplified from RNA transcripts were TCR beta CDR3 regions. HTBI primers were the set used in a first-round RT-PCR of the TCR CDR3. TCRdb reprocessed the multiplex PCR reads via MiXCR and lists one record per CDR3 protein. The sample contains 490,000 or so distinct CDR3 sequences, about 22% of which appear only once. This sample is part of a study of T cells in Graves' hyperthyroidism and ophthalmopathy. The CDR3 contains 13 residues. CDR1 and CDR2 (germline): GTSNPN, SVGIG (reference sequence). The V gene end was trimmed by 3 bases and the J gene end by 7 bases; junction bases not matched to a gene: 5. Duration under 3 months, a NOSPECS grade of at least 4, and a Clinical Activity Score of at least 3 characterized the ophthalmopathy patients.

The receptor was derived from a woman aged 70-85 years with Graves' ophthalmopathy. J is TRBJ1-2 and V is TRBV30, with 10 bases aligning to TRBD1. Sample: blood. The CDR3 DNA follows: TGTGCCTGGAGCGGGACAGGGGTTCCTGGCTACACCTTC. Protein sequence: CAWSGTGVPGYTF.